One T cell receptor beta chain is described in this entry. This clone was recorded once. Its antigen remains undetermined. Per-base qualities were not stored, and no clone one base away is much larger. Collaborating institutions collected whole blood in K2EDTA tubes following their own protocols. For TCRbeta analysis, collaborators shipped samples as frozen whole blood, isolated PBMCs, or DNA extracted from either of those sample types. This sample is part of a study of blood T cell repertoires in COVID-19 (dated by TCRdb to the early 2020s). With regard to the full study: The collaborator samples originated in the United States, Italy and Spain and spanned the acute and convalescent phases of COVID-19. The prospective study material was composed of cDNA or gDNA derived from T cells, B-cell-depleted T cells, or PBMCs. The dataset comprised deeply sampled blood TCRbeta repertoires from subjects exposed to, actively infected with, or recovered from COVID-19. The repertoires were released in a freely available public database intended as a resource for research on the immune response to SARS-CoV-2. Samples came from the ongoing ImmuneRACE study (first 160 participants) plus 1,254 subjects from 6 global collaborators. A de-identified subject ID, COVID-19 status, age in years and sex were almost always included in the sample metadata. HLA class I and class II types, where available, came from metadata supplied by the sample provider rather than from assay-based typing. On the study overall, not on this receptor specifically: The quantity of clinical and demographic metadata differed by source and by participant and was supplied without curation.

The immunoSEQ Assay, a bias-controlled multiplex PCR, was used to amplify TCRbeta CDR3 regions from genomic DNA. The paper's processing steps were these. The number of nucleated cells in each sample was estimated by amplification of reference gene primers within the assay. To quantify the absolute abundance of each unique TCRbeta CDR3 rearrangement, sequence reads were collapsed and filtered. For each sample, productive Simpson clonality was calculated as the square root of Simpson's diversity index across productive rearrangements. TCRdb's version of the immuneACCESS table is confined to in-frame rearrangements and falls short of the full clone set. An unresolved V gene accounts for under half of the shortfall where checked; the remainder is of unknown origin. That table supplies the V and J calls and clone size; D and trimming were determined from the DNA. This sample holds just over 90,000 clones; 85% to 90% were observed only once. The ten largest clones represent approximately 1.6% of the sample.

The TCR was taken from a human donor with active COVID-19. The donor label of this sample is uncertain. The sample was peripheral blood.

The nucleotide sequence reads TGTGCCAGCAGCTTAACTCCCCTAGCGGGGGGTTACAATGAGCAGTTCTTC. This gives the protein CASSLTPLAGGYNEQFF. The rearranged segments are TRBV7-3 and TRBJ2-1; 11 middle bases align to TRBD2. The CDR3 measures 17 amino acids from cysteine to phenylalanine. Only CDR3 DNA remains: 51 bases, in frame from the first base. From a lookup of the germline V gene, CDR1 and CDR2 are SGHTA and FQGTGA. The germline V end is reduced by 0 bases and the J end by 4 bases; junction bases left unmatched: 5.